This TCR beta chain originates from a study of response to subunit inactivated influenza vaccine. The CDR3 covers 16 residues. Trimming cost V 4 bases and J 6 bases; bases outside gene matches: 9. The germline V gene encodes CDR1 KGHDR and CDR2 SFDVKD. Using its own MiXCR run on the RT-PCR reads, TCRdb lists one record per CDR3 protein. The data hold just under 550,000 distinct CDR3 sequences, with roughly 23% observed a single time. In this sample, this clonotype turned up a few times. The sample was also linked to a second study, of T cells expressing NK-cell markers. That paper states: For TCR beta, cDNA was produced by 5'RACE template switching with UMIs. TCR beta repertoires came from sorted CD3+CD56+NKG2C+, CD3+CD56+NKG2C- and CD3+CD56-NKG2C+ T cells. Dominance of the CD3+CD56-NKG2C+ fraction by these clonotypes also held in a handful of donors.

Sequenced here: CD4+ T cells sorted from PBMCs, sampled 11 to 12 days after vaccination. The rearrangement joins TRBV24-1 to TRBJ2-1; the match to TRBD1 covers 9 bases. This clonotype originated in a middle-aged man who received an inactivated influenza vaccine. The CDR3 DNA reads TGTGCCACCAGTGAAACCGGGACAGGGTCTGGCAATGAGCAGTTCTTC. Translating gives CATSETGTGSGNEQFF.